Below, 18 T cell receptor beta chains from the same sample are listed, as sequenced in a study of T cell repertoires in cytomegalovirus infection. TCRdb analysed the reads with MiXCR anew, one entry per CDR3 protein. This table holds about 530,000 distinct CDR3 sequences, 26% found once. The specimen was PBMCs. The receptors were sampled from a human donor in good health (CMV status not recorded). Some clones in this sample may be carry-over from other donors' samples.

The genes are TRBV5-6 and TRBJ1-2, with D maybe TRBD1 (5 bases). Germline V lookup: CDR1 SGHDT, CDR2 YYEEEE. With 4 bases removed from V and 8 bases from J, the gap between germline ends came to 18 bases. The CDR3 consists of 14 residues. The CDR3 sequence is CASSAGLTSGGYTF. CDR3 coding DNA: TGTGCCAGCAGCGCGGGACTCACCTCAGGAGGCTACACCTTC.

This clonotype was seen only a few times. The chain combines TRBV27 with TRBJ2-1; D is perhaps TRBD2 (6 bases). This CDR3 is built from 15 residues. In germline, CDR1 is MNHEY, CDR2 SMNVEV (reference sequence). Trimming stripped 2 bases from V and 6 bases from J, with 14 bases between. The CDR3 is CASSLRGTDPNEQFF. CDR3 coding DNA: TGTGCCAGCAGTTTACGGGGGACTGACCCCAATGAGCAGTTCTTC.

This clonotype was seen only a few times. J is TRBJ2-1 and V is TRBV3-1; the D gene is possibly TRBD1 (5 bases). The germline V and J ends were trimmed by 6 bases and 6 bases, with 18 bases remaining between them. The germline CDR1 and CDR2 sequences are LGHDT and YNNKEL (reference sequence). The CDR3 consists of 15 residues. CDR3 nucleotide sequence: TGTGCCAGCAGTCGAACTCAAGGGGTTTCCAATGAGCAGTTCTTC. Its translation: CASSRTQGVSNEQFF.

V gene TRBV6-2 or TRBV6-3 combines with J gene TRBJ1-5, with D tentatively TRBD1 (5 bases). The V and J ends lost 6 bases and 9 bases respectively, with 18 bases between them. Germline assignment: CDR1 MNHEY and CDR2 SVGEGT. CDR3 length: 14 amino acids. The CDR3 DNA reads as TGTGCCAGCAGCTCTCCGGGCGGGGGATTGCCCCAGCATTTT. It codes for CASSSPGGGLPQHF.

This clonotype was detected once. The chain employs TRBV20-1 and TRBJ2-1; perhaps TRBD2 as D (6 bases). Germline loops: CDR1 DFQATT, CDR2 SNEGSKA (reference sequence). The length of the CDR3 is 13 residues. Trimming stripped 3 bases from V and 4 bases from J, with 10 bases between. As DNA, the CDR3 is TGCAGTGCTAGTGGACTATCATACAATGAGCAGTTCTTC. Encoded protein: CSASGLSYNEQFF.

In its sample, this clonotype was seen a few times. The CDR3 region is CASSEVRTSGDEQFF. CDR3 nucleotide sequence: TGTGCCAGCAGTGAAGTGAGGACTAGCGGCGATGAGCAGTTCTTC. This chain connects TRBV2 to TRBJ2-1; 10 bases agree with TRBD2. Germline V lookup: CDR1 SNHLY, CDR2 FYNNEI. This CDR3 is 15 amino acids long. V lost 1 base and J lost 8; bases outside the gene matches: 5.

This clonotype has a handful of counts. V usage is TRBV20-1 and J usage is TRBJ1-1; D unresolved. Germline V gene lookup returns CDR1 DFQATT and CDR2 SNEGSKA (reference sequence). CDR3 size: 13 residues. The ends were cut back, 0 bases at V and 2 bases at J, with 7 bases in the middle. CDR3 bases: TGCAGTGCTAGAGACGTTTTTAACACTGAAGCTTTCTTT. Translating it yields CSARDVFNTEAFF.

The J gene is TRBJ2-2, the V gene TRBV2; D is possibly TRBD2 (6 bases). This CDR3 has 15 residues. V was shortened by 7 bases and J by 3 bases, with 15 bases between the two germline ends. CDR1 SNHLY and CDR2 FYNNEI come from the germline V gene. The CDR3 region is CASKGLVVDTGELFF. CDR3 nucleotides: TGTGCCAGCAAGGGACTCGTGGTCGACACCGGGGAGCTGTTTTTT.

This clonotype has at least ten counts. V is TRBV7-2 and J is TRBJ2-1, with 13 bases that match TRBD2. Germline V gene data show CDR1 as SGHTA and CDR2 as FQGNSA. Trimming removed 4 bases from V and 6 bases from J; junction bases left unmatched: 6. This CDR3 contains 16 residues. The CDR3 bases are TGTGCCAGCAGCTCCTCGACTAGCGGGAGGACCAATGAGCAGTTCTTC. Translation gives CASSSSTSGRTNEQFF.

The rearrangement joins TRBV29-1 to TRBJ2-1; 7 bases line up with TRBD2. Germline V gene data show CDR1 as SQVTM and CDR2 as ANQGSEA. The CDR3 contains 15 residues. V shed 6 bases and J 9 bases; nucleotides not matched to a gene: 17. The CDR3 sequence is CSVPPLAGVMGEQFF. The CDR3 bases are TGCAGCGTCCCCCCCCTCGCGGGAGTAATGGGTGAGCAGTTCTTC.

This chain links TRBV11-2 with TRBJ2-3; 12 nucleotides line up with TRBD2. Germline values: CDR1 SGHAT, CDR2 FQNNGV. The CDR3 is made up of 15 amino acids. V dropped 7 bases and J dropped 1; count of bases not matched to a gene: 3. The CDR3 nucleotides read TGTGCCAGCATTCGACTAGCGGGGGGCACAGATACGCAGTATTTT. Its protein is CASIRLAGGTDTQYF.

V and J are TRBV18 and TRBJ1-1; tentative D call: TRBD1 (6 bases). In germline, CDR1 is KGHSH, CDR2 LQKENI. This CDR3 comprises 11 residues. Deletions cut 4 bases from V and 7 bases from J, with 7 bases between. CDR3 in DNA: TGTGCCAGCTCACGGGACATTGAAGCTTTCTTT. Translated: CASSRDIEAFF.

This clonotype appeared a few times. The CDR3 protein is CASSPAGGPSFEQYF. CDR3 in DNA: TGTGCCAGCAGTCCAGCGGGAGGGCCTTCATTTGAGCAGTACTTC. The chain is built from TRBV28 and TRBJ2-7; 10 bases are a match to TRBD2. J was trimmed by 7 bases and V by 5 bases; bases with no gene match: 11. Looked up from germline, CDR1 is MDHEN and CDR2 is SYDVKM. The CDR3 runs 15 residues.

The V and J genes are TRBV2 and TRBJ1-1; D not resolved. This CDR3 spans 12 amino acids. CDR1 and CDR2 (germline): SNHLY, FYNNEI. V lost 6 bases and J 3 bases, leaving 8 bases between the germline ends. The CDR3 protein is CASSTLYTEAFF. The CDR3 DNA is TGTGCCAGCAGCACATTATACACTGAAGCTTTCTTT.

This clonotype was found many times. This chain uses TRBV11-3 with TRBJ2-3, with TRBD2 matching 10 bases. J gave up 4 bases and V 5 bases, and 9 bases lay outside the gene matches. The germline V gene has CDR1 SGHNT and CDR2 YENEEA. The CDR3 consists of 16 residues. CDR3 nucleotide sequence: TGTGCCAGCAGCGCATCGGGACTAGCGACAGCAGATACGCAGTATTTT. Amino acid sequence: CASSASGLATADTQYF.

This clonotype turned up a few times. This chain links TRBV6-2 or TRBV6-3 with TRBJ1-5, with 8 bases aligning to TRBD1. This CDR3 has 16 residues. With 4 bases clipped from V and 7 bases from J, the junction kept 12 bases outside the gene matches. Germline V gene lookup returns CDR1 MNHEY and CDR2 SVGEGT. Here the CDR3 reads CASSFPDRGRGQPQHF. The DNA for the CDR3 is TGTGCCAGCAGTTTCCCAGACAGGGGCCGGGGGCAGCCCCAGCATTTT.

This sequence joins TRBV6-2 or TRBV6-3 and TRBJ2-3, with D possibly TRBD1 on 6 matching bases. Germline CDR1 is MNHEY and CDR2 is SVGEGT. There are 15 residues in the CDR3. The V and J ends lost 8 bases and 2 bases respectively, with 17 bases between them. CDR3 nucleotide sequence: TGTGCCAGCTACTCGGACAGCAAACCCACAGATACGCAGTATTTT. This gives the protein CASYSDSKPTDTQYF.

The V call is TRBV6-5, the J call TRBJ2-3; no clear D. The CDR3 is 12 amino acids. Per germline, CDR1 MNHEY and CDR2 SVGAGI. Trimming shortened V by 7 bases and J by 2 bases, and 7 bases separated the two germline ends. For the CDR3, the DNA is TGTGCCAGCAAAGACAACACAGATACGCAGTATTTT. Translating gives CASKDNTDTQYF.